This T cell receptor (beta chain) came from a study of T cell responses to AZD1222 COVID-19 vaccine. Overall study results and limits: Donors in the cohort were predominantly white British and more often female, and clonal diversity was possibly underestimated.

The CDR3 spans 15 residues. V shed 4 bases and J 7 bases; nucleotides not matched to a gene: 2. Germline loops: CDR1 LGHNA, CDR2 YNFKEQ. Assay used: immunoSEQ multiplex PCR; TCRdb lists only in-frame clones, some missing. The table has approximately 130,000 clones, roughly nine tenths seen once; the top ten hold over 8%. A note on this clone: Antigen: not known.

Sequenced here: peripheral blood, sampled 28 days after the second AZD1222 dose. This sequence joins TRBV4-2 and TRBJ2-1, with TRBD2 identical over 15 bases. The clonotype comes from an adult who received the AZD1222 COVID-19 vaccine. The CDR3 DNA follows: TGTGCCAGCAGCCCGGGACTAGCGGGAGGAAATGAGCAGTTCTTC. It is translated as CASSPGLAGGNEQFF.